The 31 T cell receptor beta chains presented below share a single source sample, sequenced in a study of STAT5B mutations in CD4+ large granular lymphocyte leukemia. Sequencing used immunoSEQ multiplex PCR; TCRdb keeps in-frame clones, though not all of them. The sample shows 48,000 or so clones, around 70% of them seen only once. Sample: CD4+ T cells from blood buffy coats. These receptors all stem from a human donor in good health.

This clone was observed a few times. The chain employs TRBV29-1 and TRBJ1-1; D might be TRBD1 (6 bases). The CDR3 covers 12 residues. Germline CDR1 reads SQVTM; CDR2 reads ANQGSEA. In nucleotides, the CDR3 is TGCGGTACAACAGGGTTGAACACTGAAGCTTTCTTT. It yields the protein CGTTGLNTEAFF. The variable domain in full, completed from reference TRBV29-1 and TRBJ1-1, reads SAVISQKPSRDICQRGTSLTIQCQVDSQVTMMFWYRQQPGQSLTLIATANQGSEATYESGFVIDKFPISRPNLTFSTLTVSNMSPEDSSIYLCGTTGLNTEAFFGQGTRLTVV.

The rearrangement uses TRBV7-2 and TRBJ2-7; 10 nucleotides line up with TRBD2. The CDR3 is made up of 16 amino acids. V was pared by 3 bases and J by 1 base, with 6 bases of the junction left unmatched. Germline-derived CDR1 and CDR2 are SGHTA and FQGNSA. DNA for the CDR3: TGTGCCAGCAGCTTGGGAAGCGGGGGGGGTTCCTACGAGCAGTACTTC. This encodes CASSLGSGGGSYEQYF.

The chain joins TRBV7-2 to TRBJ2-5; 7 positions agree with TRBD2. CDR1 SGHTA and CDR2 FQGNSA come from the germline V gene. The junction had 7 bases not matched to a gene; V was cut back by 4 bases and J by 5 bases. This CDR3 is built from 14 residues. Here the CDR3 reads CASSSQRGGETQYF. For the CDR3, the DNA is TGTGCCAGCAGCTCCCAGCGGGGAGGTGAGACCCAGTACTTC.

This clone has a handful of counts. The chain has TRBV6-5 and TRBJ2-7, with 8 bases identical to TRBD1. This CDR3 has 13 residues. Germline V lookup: CDR1 MNHEY, CDR2 SVGAGI. Trimming took 6 bases from V and 7 from J; bases not matched to a gene: 8. CDR3 sequence reads: CASRPTGAKEQYV. CDR3 coding DNA: TGTGCCAGCAGGCCGACAGGGGCGAAGGAGCAGTACGTC.

This CDR3 reads CASSPPGQGRDEQFF. CDR3 DNA: TGTGCCAGCAGCCCGCCAGGACAGGGGAGGGATGAGCAGTTCTTC. The chain is built from TRBV9 and TRBJ2-1; 9 nucleotides line up with TRBD1. This CDR3 region has 15 residues. The V gene's germline CDR1 is SGDLS and CDR2 YYNGEE. The ends lost 4 bases at V and 8 bases at J; junction bases unmatched: 10.

The chain couples TRBV5-1 to TRBJ2-5; D uncertain. Germline CDR1 and CDR2: SGHRS and YFSETQ. The length of the CDR3 is 14 residues. The V gene lost 2 bases and the J gene lost 0 bases, with 8 bases spanning the gap. CDR3 nucleotide sequence: TGCGCCAGCAGCTTCTCGAGCGACCAAGAGACCCAGTACTTC. It codes for CASSFSSDQETQYF.

The V gene is TRBV6-5, the J gene TRBJ2-7, with 8 bases matching TRBD1. The germline CDR1 and CDR2 sequences are MNHEY and SVGAGI. The V segment lost 5 bases and the J segment 3 bases; nucleotides outside the gene matches: 3. The CDR3 spans 13 residues. The CDR3 DNA follows: TGTGCCAGCAGTCATGGACAGGGCTACGAGCAGTACGTC. Translation gives CASSHGQGYEQYV.

The chain uses TRBV5-1 and TRBJ2-3; TRBD1 agrees at 8 bases. The CDR3 totals 14 residues. The V segment lost 6 bases and the J segment 2 bases; nucleotides outside the gene matches: 5. Germline CDR1 reads SGHRS; CDR2 reads YFSETQ. The CDR3 DNA follows: TGCGCCAGCACCAACAGGGGGTTCACAGATACGCAGTATTTT. Translated: CASTNRGFTDTQYF.

This chain uses TRBV15 with TRBJ1-3, with D perhaps TRBD1 (5 bases). The germline V and J ends were trimmed by 0 bases and 0 bases, with 15 bases remaining between them. CDR3 size: 18 residues. Germline values: CDR1 LNHNV, CDR2 YYDKDF (reference sequence). The CDR3, as DNA: TGTGCCACCAGCAGAGATCCGGGCGGGGGACCCTCTGGAAACACCATATATTTT. As protein: CATSRDPGGGPSGNTIYF.

The rearrangement links TRBV6-4 to TRBJ2-3; maybe TRBD2 (5 bases). V was shortened by 0 bases and J by 0 bases, with 7 bases between the two germline ends. The CDR3 totals 15 residues. Germline assignment: CDR1 MRHNA and CDR2 SNTAGT. The CDR3 DNA is TGTGCCAGCAGTGACTCGGGGAGCAGCACAGATACGCAGTATTTT. It specifies CASSDSGSSTDTQYF.

V and J are TRBV2 and TRBJ1-1, with TRBD1 matching over 8 bases. Unmatched junction bases numbered 3, after V lost 3 bases and J lost 0 bases. Germline V gives CDR1 SNHLY, CDR2 FYNNEI. The CDR3 extends over 15 amino acids. The CDR3 nucleotides read TGTGCCAGCAGTGATCAGGGGGCATTGAACACTGAAGCTTTCTTT. Residues: CASSDQGALNTEAFF.

This chain connects TRBV28 to TRBJ1-2, with D perhaps matching TRBD1 (5 bases). Germline V gene lookup returns CDR1 MDHEN and CDR2 SYDVKM. The CDR3 sequence is 13 residues long. V was clipped by 7 bases and J by 8 bases, with 17 bases between them. CDR3 amino acids: CASTEPGIGGYTF. CDR3 DNA: TGTGCCAGCACAGAACCAGGGATAGGGGGCTACACCTTC.

The chain is built from TRBV9 and TRBJ1-3; D is unclear. The V and J ends lost 1 base and 4 bases respectively, with 6 bases between them. Per the germline V gene, CDR1 is SGDLS and CDR2 is YYNGEE. The CDR3 is made up of 13 amino acids. CDR3 nucleotides: TGTGCCAGCAGCGTACTTCCGGGAAACACCATATATTTT. Amino acids: CASSVLPGNTIYF.

The chain joins TRBV7-9 to TRBJ1-1; 9 nucleotides match TRBD1. Germline V CDR1 and CDR2: SEHNR, FQNEAQ (reference sequence). V trimming: 6 bases; J trimming: 5 bases; junction bases outside the gene matches: 7. CDR3 length: 14 residues. CDR3 sequence: CASRPTGGGTEAFF. For the CDR3, the DNA is TGTGCCAGCAGACCGACAGGGGGAGGGACTGAAGCTTTCTTT.

This clone showed up just once. One end of the junction fails to match germline, which may point to a read error. V gene TRBV5-4 combines with J gene TRBJ2-3; no reliable D call. CDR1 and CDR2 from the germline V gene are SGHNT and YYREEE (reference sequence). The CDR3 spans 14 residues. The CDR3 DNA is TGTGCCAGCAGCTCCCCGACTGGCACGGATACGCAGTATTTT. This codes for CASSSPTGTDTQYF.

V is TRBV28 and J is TRBJ2-2; D may match TRBD1 or TRBD2 (5 bases each). This CDR3 has 15 amino acids. Per the germline V gene, CDR1 is MDHEN and CDR2 is SYDVKM. The V and J ends lost 5 bases and 9 bases respectively, with 19 bases between them. The DNA for the CDR3 is TGTGCCAGCAGTCCGTGGGGCCCCCGGGGCCGGGAGCTGTTTTTT. Translating gives CASSPWGPRGRELFF.

The V and J genes are TRBV18 and TRBJ1-1; D gene ambiguous. This CDR3 region has 14 residues. The germline V gene has CDR1 KGHSH and CDR2 LQKENI. Trimming took 3 bases from V and 4 from J, leaving 12 bases between them. CDR3 in amino acids: CASSPNFSPTEAFF. The CDR3 DNA is TGTGCCAGCTCACCTAATTTCTCGCCCACTGAAGCTTTCTTT.

V is TRBV5-1 and J is TRBJ2-5; a possible D gene is TRBD1 (5 bases). The V and J ends lost 5 bases and 5 bases respectively, with 13 bases between them. Germline V gene data show CDR1 as SGHRS and CDR2 as YFSETQ. The CDR3 extends over 13 amino acids. In nucleotides, the CDR3 is TGCGCCAGCAGGGAAGCGCCAGGGGAGACCCAGTACTTC. Translated: CASREAPGETQYF.

V gene TRBV10-3 combines with J gene TRBJ2-7; D perhaps matches TRBD2 (5 bases). Germline assignment: CDR1 ENHRY and CDR2 SYGVKD. The V and J ends lost 3 bases and 0 bases respectively, with 9 bases between them. The CDR3 is 14 residues long. CDR3 amino acids: CAISERESSYEQYF. The DNA for the CDR3 is TGTGCCATCAGTGAACGGGAATCCTCCTACGAGCAGTACTTC.

This sequence joins TRBV6-1 and TRBJ1-2; no firm D call. CDR3 length: 14 residues. Trimming pared 6 bases from V and 5 bases from J, leaving 16 bases between. CDR1 and CDR2 from the germline V gene are MNHNS and SASEGT. CDR3 bases: TGTGCCAGCAGCGCCGTGGGCAACTCATATGGCTACACCTTC. This codes for CASSAVGNSYGYTF.

As DNA, the CDR3 is TGTGCCAGCAGCTTAGGGACGGTCGGGGCCTACGAGCAGTACTTC. It specifies CASSLGTVGAYEQYF. V is TRBV7-9 and J is TRBJ2-7; tentatively, D is TRBD2 (5 bases). The CDR3 has 15 residues. CDR1 SEHNR and CDR2 FQNEAQ come from the germline V gene (reference sequence). Trimming pared 1 base from V and 2 bases from J, leaving 12 bases between.

The V gene is TRBV5-1, the J gene TRBJ2-3; TRBD2 agrees at 8 bases. From germline, CDR1 is SGHRS and CDR2 YFSETQ. This CDR3 is 18 amino acids long. V gave up 1 base and J gave up 8 bases; unmatched junction bases: 18. CDR3 sequence reads: CASSLSTGGPSVGGTQYF. Here the CDR3 DNA reads TGCGCCAGCAGCTTGTCTACGGGGGGGCCGTCAGTTGGTGGTACGCAGTATTTT. The whole variable domain, remainder taken from reference TRBV5-1 and TRBJ2-3, is KAGVTQTPRYLIKTRGQQVTLSCSPISGHRSVSWYQQTPGQGLQFLFEYFSETQRNKGNFPGRFSGRQFSNSRSEMNVSTLELGDSALYLCASSLSTGGPSVGGTQYFGPGTRLTVL.

The V and J genes are TRBV11-2 and TRBJ2-3; 11 nucleotides align to TRBD2. The V gene's germline CDR1 is SGHAT and CDR2 FQNNGV. CDR3 length: 15 amino acids. V trimming: 5 bases; J trimming: 8 bases; junction bases outside the gene matches: 9. CDR3 DNA sequence: TGTGCCAGCAGCCCCTTAGCGGGGGGGCCAGGTACGCAGTATTTT. Translating it yields CASSPLAGGPGTQYF.

This clone was observed a handful of times. The V call is TRBV6-5, the J call TRBJ1-2; D remains unclear. This CDR3 has 13 amino acids. Looked up from germline, CDR1 is MNHEY and CDR2 is SVGAGI. Trimming cost V 2 bases and J 6 bases, with 10 bases left between them. CDR3 nucleotide sequence: TGTGCCAGCAGTTACCCCTCAGGACATGGCTACACCTTC. This codes for CASSYPSGHGYTF.

This clone has more than one count but fewer than ten. This chain joins TRBV28 and TRBJ1-2, with TRBD1 as a possible D gene (5 bases). V was trimmed by 6 bases and J by 2 bases, leaving 16 bases between them. Germline CDR1 is MDHEN and CDR2 is SYDVKM. The CDR3 has 15 amino acids. The CDR3 loop is CASSPIGGPNYGYTF. DNA for the CDR3: TGTGCCAGCAGCCCAATTGGGGGACCCAACTATGGCTACACCTTC.

In this sample, this clone turned up a few times. The gene calls are TRBV14 and TRBJ1-2, with unresolved D. The V gene lost 4 bases and the J gene lost 3 bases, with 9 bases spanning the gap. Germline V gene data show CDR1 as SGHDN and CDR2 as FVKESK. The CDR3 runs 13 residues. CDR3 region: CASSPHADYGYTF. The CDR3 DNA is TGTGCCAGCAGCCCCCATGCGGACTATGGCTACACCTTC.

This chain connects TRBV6-1 to TRBJ2-5, with no clear D. Trimming stripped 1 base from V and 3 bases from J, with 12 bases between. CDR1 and CDR2 from the germline V gene are MNHNS and SASEGT. This CDR3 region has 15 residues. The CDR3: CASSEVSGWEETQYF. In DNA, the CDR3 is TGTGCCAGCAGTGAAGTTTCGGGTTGGGAAGAGACCCAGTACTTC.

The chain recombines TRBV29-1 with TRBJ1-2; 7 bases fit TRBD1. J was trimmed by 5 bases and V by 4 bases; bases with no gene match: 10. The CDR3 totals 14 residues. The germline gives CDR1 SQVTM, CDR2 ANQGSEA. The CDR3 sequence is CSVVAFEGAYGYTF. DNA for the CDR3: TGCAGCGTTGTGGCATTCGAGGGGGCATATGGCTACACCTTC.

The chain carries TRBV6-1 and TRBJ2-7, with 8 bases identical to TRBD1. V dropped 8 bases and J dropped 6; count of bases not matched to a gene: 6. Germline CDR1 reads MNHNS; CDR2 reads SASEGT. CDR3 size: 12 residues. This CDR3 reads CASSRTGFEQYF. In DNA, the CDR3 is TGTGCCAGCTCCCGGACAGGGTTCGAGCAGTACTTC.

The chain recombines TRBV9 with TRBJ2-5, with 7 bases aligning to TRBD2. Germline CDR1 and CDR2: SGDLS and YYNGEE. The CDR3 contains 14 residues. J gave up 4 bases and V 2 bases, and 5 bases lay outside the gene matches. The CDR3 bases are TGTGCCAGCAGCGTTGGCGGGGGAAGAGAGACCCAGTACTTC. Its protein is CASSVGGGRETQYF.

This clone was found a few times. The chain recombines TRBV2 with TRBJ1-6, with a tentative D call TRBD1 (5 bases). V was cut by 8 bases and J by 11 bases, with 25 bases left in between. The CDR3 spans 16 residues. CDR1 and CDR2 from the germline V gene are SNHLY and FYNNEI. In DNA form, the CDR3 reads TGTGCCAGCCGAGGGTCCCGGGGGACGGTGAACACACCCCTCCACTTT. This gives the protein CASRGSRGTVNTPLHF.